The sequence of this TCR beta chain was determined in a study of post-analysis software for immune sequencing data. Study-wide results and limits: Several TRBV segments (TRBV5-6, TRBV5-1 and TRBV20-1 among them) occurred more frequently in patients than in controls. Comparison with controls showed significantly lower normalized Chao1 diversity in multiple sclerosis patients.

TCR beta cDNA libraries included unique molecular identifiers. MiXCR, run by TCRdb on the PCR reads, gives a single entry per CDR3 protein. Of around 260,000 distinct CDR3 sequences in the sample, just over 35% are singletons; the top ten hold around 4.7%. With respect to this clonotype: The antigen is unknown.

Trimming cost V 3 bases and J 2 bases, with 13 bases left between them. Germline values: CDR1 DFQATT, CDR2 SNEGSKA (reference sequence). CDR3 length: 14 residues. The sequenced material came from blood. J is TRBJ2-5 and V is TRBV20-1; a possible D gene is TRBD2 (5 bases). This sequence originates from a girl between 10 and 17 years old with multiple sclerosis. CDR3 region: CSAREEIPQETQYF. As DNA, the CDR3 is TGCAGTGCTAGGGAGGAGATTCCGCAAGAGACCCAGTACTTC.